This T cell receptor (beta chain) appears in the sequencing data of a study of blood T cells in healthy people across ages. Study results and caveats: Samples with more naive T cells showed higher observed beta diversity.

A second PCR of roughly 7 to 11 cycles used a sample-barcoded 5' primer and a J-beta primer mix. MiXCR, applied by TCRdb to the 5' RACE reads, yields one record per CDR3 protein. The sample carries approximately 760,000 distinct CDR3 sequences, 25% recorded once. As to this clonotype: Antigen specificity is unknown.

Germline V gene data show CDR1 as ENHRY and CDR2 as SYGVKD. The CDR3 is 17 amino acids. These same records also appear under a second study, on T cells of mothers and their children.

The sample taken for sequencing was blood. The origin of this receptor is a boy aged 10-17 years in good health. The chain joins TRBV10-3 to TRBJ2-5; 10 nucleotides line up with TRBD2. The end of the DNA is better explained by TRBJ2-1, so the J call may be wrong. The DNA for the CDR3 is TGTGCCATCAGTGAGCCAGGGGTACTAGCGGGATTCGGTGAGCAGTTCTTC. Protein sequence: CAISEPGVLAGFGEQFF.